The 16 T cell receptor beta chains below all came from one sample that was sequenced in a study of control samples from healthy donors and cancer patients. Profiled with immunoSEQ multiplex PCR; TCRdb holds only in-frame clones, not every one. Here the sample spans around 28,000 clones, approximately 91% being singletons. Source material: PBMCs. The receptors come from a man aged 45 to 65 with lung cancer.

The chain uses TRBV28 and TRBJ2-7; D remains unclear. Per germline, CDR1 MDHEN and CDR2 SYDVKM. The germline V and J ends were trimmed by 6 bases and 0 bases, with 18 bases remaining between them. The CDR3 has 16 amino acids. CDR3 amino acids: CASSPTLGSLSYEQYF. The CDR3 nucleotides are TGTGCCAGCAGCCCCACCTTGGGATCCCTCTCCTACGAGCAGTACTTC.

The chain combines TRBV11-2 with TRBJ1-4; TRBD1 is a possible D gene (5 bases). CDR3 length equals 14 residues. Germline CDR1 and CDR2: SGHAT and FQNNGV. Trimming removed 0 bases at V and 11 bases at J, with 13 bases between. The CDR3 spells CASSLDGWGFKLFF. In DNA form, the CDR3 reads TGTGCCAGCAGCTTAGATGGTTGGGGGTTTAAACTGTTTTTT.

J is TRBJ1-3 and V is TRBV5-1, with unresolved D. Per the germline V gene, CDR1 is SGHRS and CDR2 is YFSETQ. The V gene lost 0 bases and the J gene lost 2 bases, with 15 bases spanning the gap. The CDR3 consists of 17 residues. The CDR3 DNA reads as TGCGCCAGCAGCTTGGGGGTAACACTTGGTCCTGGAAACACCATATATTTT. This sequence encodes CASSLGVTLGPGNTIYF.

This clone was recorded a few times. V usage is TRBV28 and J usage is TRBJ1-6; no clear D. In germline, CDR1 is MDHEN, CDR2 SYDVKM. Trimming removed 4 bases from V and 6 bases from J, with 16 bases in between. The CDR3 sequence is 16 residues long. The CDR3 here is CASSSDLRESNSPLHF. CDR3 coding DNA: TGTGCCAGCAGTTCAGACTTGAGGGAGAGTAATTCACCCCTCCACTTT.

This clone was seen a single time. V is TRBV27 and J is TRBJ1-1; D is ambiguous. The CDR3 contains 14 residues. The ends were cut back, 0 bases at V and 5 bases at J, with 10 bases in the middle. Germline loops: CDR1 MNHEY, CDR2 SMNVEV (reference sequence). The CDR3 DNA follows: TGTGCCAGCAGTTTATCTGGCACCGAGACTGAAGCTTTCTTT. Protein product: CASSLSGTETEAFF.

The chain couples TRBV6-2 or TRBV6-3 to TRBJ2-1; 11 bases fit TRBD2. The length of the CDR3 is 17 residues. Per germline, CDR1 MNHEY and CDR2 SVGEGT. With V trimmed by 0 bases and J by 7 bases, 8 bases remained unmatched. The CDR3 loop reads CASSYSLAGGRANEQFF. The CDR3 coding sequence is TGTGCCAGCAGTTACTCCCTAGCGGGGGGCCGGGCTAATGAGCAGTTCTTC.

V is TRBV24-1 and J is TRBJ2-3; D is tentatively TRBD1 or TRBD2 (5 bases each). Germline loops: CDR1 KGHDR, CDR2 SFDVKD. The ends were cut back, 9 bases at V and 0 bases at J, with 12 bases in the middle. CDR3 size: 14 residues. CDR3 DNA sequence: TGTGCCACCTCAACTTGGGGGAGCACAGATACGCAGTATTTT. Protein sequence: CATSTWGSTDTQYF.

The CDR3 DNA follows: TGTGCCAGCATCCCGGCGCCCGGAAGGGAGGGTGAAGCTTTCTTT. This sequence encodes CASIPAPGREGEAFF. The rearrangement uses TRBV6-2 or TRBV6-3 and TRBJ1-1; D call uncertain. Deletions cut 7 bases from V and 7 bases from J, with 22 bases between. Germline V gene sequence: CDR1 MNHEY, CDR2 SVGEGT. The CDR3 spans 15 residues.

V usage is TRBV3-1 (or the pseudogene TRBV3-2) and J usage is TRBJ1-2; D not certain. This CDR3 region has 14 residues. Germline V gene lookup returns CDR1 LGHDT and CDR2 YNNKEL (reference sequence). V dropped 0 bases and J dropped 4 bases, with 9 bases sitting between them. CDR3 region: CASSQDLQPYGYTF. The CDR3 region has the DNA TGTGCCAGCAGCCAAGATCTACAGCCCTATGGCTACACCTTC.

This chain connects TRBV28 to TRBJ2-7; TRBD2 is a possible D gene (6 bases). The CDR3 is 14 amino acids. The germline V gene encodes CDR1 MDHEN and CDR2 SYDVKM. V gave up 7 bases and J gave up 0 bases, with 13 bases separating them. The CDR3 region has the DNA TGTGCCAGCAATCTGGGGGGTAGCTCCTACGAGCAGTACTTC. Its translation: CASNLGGSSYEQYF.

This chain joins TRBV12-3 or TRBV12-4 and TRBJ1-4, with unresolved D. The CDR3 spans 11 residues. Trimming shortened V by 4 bases and J by 11 bases, and 8 bases separated the two germline ends. The CDR3 is CASSSGSKLFF. As DNA, the CDR3 is TGTGCCAGCAGTTCCGGGTCTAAACTGTTTTTT.

The gene calls are TRBV4-1 and TRBJ1-6; 9 bases map to TRBD1. V was pared by 0 bases and J by 4 bases, with 1 base of the junction left unmatched. Germline V gives CDR1 MGHRA, CDR2 YSYEKL. This CDR3 region has 16 residues. CDR3 amino acids: CASSQDDRGYNSPLHF. In DNA, the CDR3 is TGCGCCAGCAGCCAAGATGACAGGGGGTATAATTCACCCCTCCACTTT.

The rearrangement joins TRBV12-5 to TRBJ2-3; no clear D. CDR3 size: 16 residues. Per the germline V gene, CDR1 is LGHNT and CDR2 is FRNRAP. The V gene lost 1 base and the J gene lost 0 bases, with 11 bases spanning the gap. CDR3 nucleotides: TGTGCTAGTGGTTTGGGTACGGAGCTCAGCACAGATACGCAGTATTTT. It yields the protein CASGLGTELSTDTQYF.

The chain is built from TRBV28 and TRBJ1-4, with D possibly matching TRBD1 (6 bases). The CDR3 spans 14 residues. V lost 7 bases to trimming and J lost 1 base, with 10 bases between them. Germline CDR1 MDHEN, CDR2 SYDVKM. As DNA, the CDR3 is TGTGCCAGCAAAGAGGGGGGAACTAATGAAAAACTGTTTTTT. Protein: CASKEGGTNEKLFF.

The V and J genes are TRBV5-8 and TRBJ2-7; TRBD1 matches at 8 bases. Germline CDR1 SGHTS, CDR2 YDEGEE. The CDR3 length is 14 residues. Trimming removed 0 bases from V and 6 bases from J; junction bases left unmatched: 5. CDR3 in DNA: TGTGCCAGCAGCTTGGATCAGGGGGCCGGCGAGCAGTACTTC. It specifies CASSLDQGAGEQYF. The whole variable domain, remainder taken from reference TRBV5-8 and TRBJ2-7, is EAGVTQSPTHLIKTRGQQATLRCSPISGHTSVYWYQQALGLGLQFLLWYDEGEERNRGNFPPRFSGRQFPNYSSELNVNALELEDSALYLCASSLDQGAGEQYFGPGTRLTVT.

V is TRBV7-6 and J is TRBJ2-1, with D perhaps TRBD2 (7 bases). CDR1 is SGHVS, CDR2 FNYEAQ, per germline. This CDR3 is built from 17 residues. Trimming took off 5 bases at V and 2 bases at J, with 19 bases between the two ends. The chain's CDR3 is CASSLAGALATYNEQFF. For the CDR3, the DNA is TGTGCCAGCAGCCTGGCGGGGGCGCTAGCAACCTACAATGAGCAGTTCTTC.